What follows are 12 T cell receptor beta chains derived from one specimen sequenced in a study of blood T cell repertoires in COVID-19. Data came from immunoSEQ multiplex PCR; TCRdb stores just in-frame clones and leaves some out. The table has under 200,000 clones, more than 70% seen once. Specimen: peripheral blood. The receptors here all came from a man aged 35 to 55 with active or convalescent COVID-19.

This clone appeared a few times. CDR3 in DNA: TGCGCCAGCAGGTATGGATTAGCTTTGAACACTGAAGCTTTCTTT. As protein: CASRYGLALNTEAFF. This sequence joins TRBV5-1 and TRBJ1-1; no clear D. The CDR3 is 15 amino acids. CDR1 is SGHRS, CDR2 YFSETQ, per germline. V lost 5 bases, J lost 0 bases, and 14 bases lay in between.

Remarks on this clone: At one end, the junction sequence differs from germline, possibly due to a read error. This chain connects TRBV6-1 to TRBJ1-2, with D tentatively TRBD1 (6 bases). The CDR3 runs 15 residues. Germline assignment: CDR1 MNHNS and CDR2 SASEGT. CDR3 amino acids: CASSQAGEVAYGYTF. CDR3 coding DNA: TGTGCCAGCAGTCAAGCAGGGGAGGTTGCCTATGGCTACACCTTC.

The chain joins TRBV19 to TRBJ1-1; D is ambiguous. V was pared by 7 bases and J by 10 bases, with 13 bases between. Germline assignment: CDR1 LNHDA and CDR2 SQIVND (reference sequence). The CDR3 covers 11 residues. CDR3 nucleotide sequence: TGTGCCAGTATCATACCCGGGAGAGCTTTCTTT. As protein: CASIIPGRAFF.

The genes are TRBV3-1 (or the pseudogene TRBV3-2) and TRBJ2-5; TRBD2 agrees at 7 bases. Losses at the gene ends were 1 base for V and 5 bases for J; bases not matched to a gene: 13. The CDR3 extends over 17 amino acids. The germline gives CDR1 LGHDT, CDR2 YNNKEL (reference sequence). The CDR3 DNA sequence: TGTGCCAGCAGCCAAGGAATTGGGGCGGGAGATCGGGAGACCCAGTACTTC. Protein product: CASSQGIGAGDRETQYF.

The V and J genes are TRBV27 and TRBJ1-4; 9 positions agree with TRBD1. The CDR3 has 15 amino acids. Germline assignment: CDR1 MNHEY and CDR2 SMNVEV (reference sequence). V trimming: 6 bases; J trimming: 5 bases; junction bases outside the gene matches: 7. The CDR3 here is CASSPLGTGNEKLFF. The CDR3 coding sequence is TGTGCCAGCAGCCCCCTTGGGACAGGGAATGAAAAACTGTTTTTT.

The chain employs TRBV5-1 and TRBJ2-1; TRBD2 matches 10 bases. Losses at the gene ends were 4 bases for V and 2 bases for J; bases not matched to a gene: 9. Germline CDR1 and CDR2: SGHRS and YFSETQ. CDR3 length: 17 amino acids. CDR3 protein: CASSLRTSGRTYNEQFF. CDR3 nucleotide sequence: TGCGCCAGCAGCCTCAGGACTAGCGGAAGGACCTACAATGAGCAGTTCTTC. Together with reference TRBV5-1 and TRBJ2-1, the CDR3 gives the full variable domain: KAGVTQTPRYLIKTRGQQVTLSCSPISGHRSVSWYQQTPGQGLQFLFEYFSETQRNKGNFPGRFSGRQFSNSRSEMNVSTLELGDSALYLCASSLRTSGRTYNEQFFGPGTRLTVL.

The chain joins TRBV4-1 to TRBJ2-5; D possibly corresponds to TRBD2 (6 bases). Deletions cut 0 bases from V and 5 bases from J, with 16 bases between. Germline V gene data show CDR1 as MGHRA and CDR2 as YSYEKL. The CDR3 totals 16 residues. Here the CDR3 DNA reads TGCGCCAGCAGCCAAGAATTACGGTTCGGGGGTGAGACCCAGTACTTC. Encoded protein: CASSQELRFGGETQYF.

This clone was counted a single time. The rearrangement joins TRBV28 to TRBJ2-1; no reliable D call. Trimming removed 8 bases at V and 0 bases at J, with 17 bases between. The CDR3 sequence is 16 residues long. Germline CDR1 is MDHEN and CDR2 is SYDVKM. CDR3 in DNA: TGTGCCAGCTCCTTATACTTCCCAAGCTCCTACAATGAGCAGTTCTTC. Protein: CASSLYFPSSYNEQFF.

This clone was seen just once. This chain uses TRBV6-1 with TRBJ1-2; unclear D gene. There are 13 residues in the CDR3. V was cut by 1 base and J by 3 bases, with 6 bases left in between. The germline CDR1 and CDR2 sequences are MNHNS and SASEGT. CDR3 in DNA: TGTGCCAGCAGTGAAGACGGGTACTATGGCTACACCTTC. It translates to CASSEDGYYGYTF.

The chain joins TRBV5-5 to TRBJ1-1, with D hard to call. Germline-derived CDR1 and CDR2 are SGHKS and YYEKEE (reference sequence). The CDR3 consists of 15 residues. V dropped 1 base and J dropped 2 bases, with 12 bases sitting between them. The CDR3 here is CASSLFSRVNTEAFF. The CDR3, as DNA: TGTGCCAGCAGCTTGTTCTCTCGGGTTAACACTGAAGCTTTCTTT.

This chain connects TRBV2 to TRBJ2-7; D is perhaps TRBD1 (5 bases). Trimming pared 6 bases from V and 3 bases from J, leaving 12 bases between. In germline, CDR1 is SNHLY, CDR2 FYNNEI. The CDR3 consists of 13 residues. The chain's CDR3 is CASRETELYEQYF. DNA of the CDR3: TGTGCCAGCAGGGAGACAGAGCTCTACGAGCAGTACTTC.

The V gene is TRBV28, the J gene TRBJ1-5; 8 positions match TRBD1. Per germline, CDR1 MDHEN and CDR2 SYDVKM. J lost 7 bases, V lost 5 bases, and 4 bases had no gene match. The length of the CDR3 is 13 residues. Here the CDR3 reads CASSADRVQPQHF. The CDR3 nucleotides are TGTGCCAGCAGTGCGGACAGGGTCCAGCCCCAGCATTTT. The full variable domain, its missing parts supplied by reference TRBV28 and TRBJ1-5, is DVKVTQSSRYLVKRTGEKVFLECVQDMDHENMFWYRQDPGLGLRLIYFSYDVKMKEKGDIPEGYSVSREKKERFSLILESASTNQTSMYLCASSADRVQPQHFGDGTRLSIL.